Each of the 10 T cell receptor beta chains below was sequenced from the same sample in a study of a mutant IDH1 vaccine in newly diagnosed glioma. This table comes from immunoSEQ multiplex PCR, and its TCRdb copy is limited to in-frame clones, with some not included. The table records around 67,000 clones, around 83% of them present only once. Time point reported: baseline, week 1 (first vaccination visit). Described treatment: pre-vaccination baseline after standard-of-care therapy. Sample: peripheral blood mononuclear cells (PBMCs), taken from a glioma patient treated with radiotherapy, temozolomide or both. Source of these receptors: a woman aged 18-35 years with glioma. Some clones in this sample may be carry-over from other donors' samples.

This clone appeared a few times. The V and J genes are TRBV7-9 and TRBJ2-1, with TRBD2 matching 10 bases. Germline values: CDR1 SEHNR, CDR2 FQNEAQ (reference sequence). The CDR3 has 14 amino acids. V lost 5 bases to trimming and J lost 8 bases; unmatched junction nucleotides: 6. CDR3 in amino acids: CASSLSGRPHEQFF. The CDR3 nucleotides are TGTGCCAGCAGCCTTAGCGGGAGGCCCCATGAGCAGTTCTTC.

This chain joins TRBV18 and TRBJ2-3; D is ambiguous. This CDR3 spans 15 amino acids. V lost 1 base and J lost 0, with 8 bases in between. In germline, CDR1 is KGHSH, CDR2 LQKENI. The CDR3 is CASSPQPASTDTQYF. CDR3 in DNA: TGTGCCAGCTCACCACAACCAGCTAGCACAGATACGCAGTATTTT.

The chain links TRBV30 to TRBJ2-1, with TRBD2 matching over 10 bases. CDR1 GTSNPN and CDR2 SVGIG come from the germline V gene (reference sequence). Trimming at V came to 2 bases and at J to 1 base, leaving 8 bases not matched to a gene. The CDR3 is 17 amino acids. CDR3 sequence: CAWSQPNSGRSYNEQFF. The DNA for the CDR3 is TGTGCCTGGAGTCAGCCGAATAGCGGGAGGTCCTACAATGAGCAGTTCTTC.

The gene calls are TRBV2 and TRBJ2-1, with 9 positions matching TRBD1. The CDR3 extends over 16 amino acids. Per the germline V gene, CDR1 is SNHLY and CDR2 is FYNNEI. V gave up 2 bases and J gave up 1 base; unmatched junction bases: 3. The CDR3 coding sequence is TGTGCCAGCAGTGAAATTGGACAGGGGTCCTACAATGAGCAGTTCTTC. This encodes CASSEIGQGSYNEQFF.

The chain joins TRBV6-1 to TRBJ1-2; TRBD1 matches 7 bases. The CDR3 is 14 amino acids. Trimming at V came to 4 bases and at J to 8 bases, leaving 10 bases not matched to a gene. Germline V CDR1 and CDR2: MNHNS, SASEGT. The CDR3 loop reads CASSGRQGVMGYTF. The CDR3 bases are TGTGCCAGCAGTGGGCGACAGGGTGTTATGGGCTACACCTTC.

V and J are TRBV14 and TRBJ2-5, with 14 bases aligning to TRBD2. There are 16 residues in the CDR3. V trimming: 4 bases; J trimming: 7 bases; junction bases outside the gene matches: 8. CDR1 SGHDN and CDR2 FVKESK come from the germline V gene. CDR3 coding DNA: TGTGCCAGCAGCCTCGGGACTAGCGGGGGCTGGAGGACCCAGTACTTC. Translating it yields CASSLGTSGGWRTQYF. Based on the CDR3 plus reference TRBV14 and TRBJ2-5, the full variable domain is EAGVTQFPSHSVIEKGQTVTLRCDPISGHDNLYWYRRVMGKEIKFLLHFVKESKQDESGMPNNRFLAERTGGTYSTLKVQPAELEDSGVYFCASSLGTSGGWRTQYFGPGTRLLVL.

This chain uses TRBV30 with TRBJ2-7; TRBD2 matches 8 bases. J was trimmed by 5 bases and V by 8 bases; bases with no gene match: 20. The germline CDR1 and CDR2 sequences are GTSNPN and SVGIG (reference sequence). CDR3 size: 16 residues. The DNA of the CDR3 is TGTGCCGGACGATACCTCAGGAGCGGGAGAGGGGACGAGCAGTACTTC. It is translated as CAGRYLRSGRGDEQYF.

The V call is TRBV9, the J call TRBJ1-2; D is perhaps TRBD1 (5 bases). The germline V gene has CDR1 SGDLS and CDR2 YYNGEE. The length of the CDR3 is 15 residues. Trimming removed 4 bases at V and 3 bases at J, with 16 bases between. The CDR3 region is CASSSQGGGDYGYTF. The CDR3 DNA sequence: TGTGCCAGCAGCTCCCAAGGCGGAGGGGACTATGGCTACACCTTC.

This chain uses TRBV29-1 with TRBJ2-7; D is perhaps TRBD1 (6 bases). With 3 bases removed from V and 0 bases from J, the gap between germline ends came to 6 bases. Germline CDR1 SQVTM, CDR2 ANQGSEA. The CDR3 extends over 12 amino acids. For the CDR3, the DNA is TGCAGCGTTGAGGACAGCTCCTACGAGCAGTACTTC. It translates to CSVEDSSYEQYF.

V usage is TRBV10-2 and J usage is TRBJ2-1, with 7 bases matching TRBD2. The CDR3 is 16 residues long. Per germline, CDR1 WSHSY and CDR2 SAAADI. Trimming at V came to 2 bases and at J to 1 base, leaving 5 bases not matched to a gene. CDR3: CASSEEAGVSYNEQFF. The CDR3, as DNA: TGCGCCAGCAGTGAGGAGGCGGGGGTTTCCTACAATGAGCAGTTCTTC.